These 16 T cell receptor beta chains were all obtained from the same sample, sequenced in a study of Graves' ophthalmopathy and Graves' hyperthyroidism. RNA transcripts were the template, and TCR beta CDR3 regions were amplified from them. An initial RT-PCR round employing HTBI primers preceded a second-round multiplex PCR. TCRdb reprocessed the multiplex PCR reads with MiXCR, giving one entry per CDR3 protein. Of hundreds of thousands of distinct CDR3 sequences in the sample, under 25% were seen once. The sample consisted of peripheral blood. The receptors stem from a young woman with stable Graves' hyperthyroidism.

This clonotype was counted at least ten times. The V and J genes are TRBV28 and TRBJ2-7, with 15 bases matching TRBD2. V shed 4 bases, J shed 3 bases, and the junction held 13 bases outside the gene matches. Germline CDR1 MDHEN, CDR2 SYDVKM. The CDR3 is 19 residues long. CDR3 amino acids: CASSSSSGTSGRFYYEQYF. CDR3 in DNA: TGTGCCAGCAGTTCAAGTTCCGGGACTAGCGGGAGGTTCTACTACGAGCAGTACTTC.

The chain uses TRBV2 and TRBJ1-2; D not certain. With 9 bases removed from V and 3 bases from J, the gap between germline ends came to 17 bases. The CDR3 runs to 14 residues. Germline CDR1 reads SNHLY; CDR2 reads FYNNEI. The CDR3 sequence is CARYDPSGHYGYTF. The CDR3 region has the DNA TGTGCCAGATATGACCCCTCGGGCCACTATGGCTACACCTTC. Drawing the rest from reference TRBV2 and TRBJ1-2, the complete variable domain is EPEVTQTPSHQVTQMGQEVILRCVPISNHLYFYWYRQILGQKVEFLVSFYNNEISEKSEIFDDQFSVERPDGSNFTLKIRSTKLEDSAMYFCARYDPSGHYGYTFGSGTRLTVV.

This clonotype was counted many times. This chain joins TRBV5-1 and TRBJ1-1; D not certain. V shed 5 bases and J shed 0 bases, with 11 bases lying between them. CDR1 SGHRS and CDR2 YFSETQ come from the germline V gene. The CDR3 sequence is 14 residues long. The CDR3 bases are TGCGCCAGCAGGAGGGATTTGATGAACACTGAAGCTTTCTTT. Translated: CASRRDLMNTEAFF. The entire variable domain, with the rest obtained from reference TRBV5-1 and TRBJ1-1, is as follows: KAGVTQTPRYLIKTRGQQVTLSCSPISGHRSVSWYQQTPGQGLQFLFEYFSETQRNKGNFPGRFSGRQFSNSRSEMNVSTLELGDSALYLCASRRDLMNTEAFFGQGTRLTVV.

This clonotype occurred many times. The chain combines TRBV4-1 with TRBJ1-2, with D unclear. V lost 1 base to trimming and J lost 3 bases, with 15 bases between them. The CDR3 is 16 amino acids. CDR1 MGHRA and CDR2 YSYEKL come from the germline V gene. CDR3 loop: CASSQALSSYDYGYTF. The CDR3 region has the DNA TGCGCCAGCAGCCAAGCGTTGTCCAGCTACGACTATGGCTACACCTTC.

The chain employs TRBV5-1 and TRBJ1-1, with 11 bases that match TRBD1. Per germline, CDR1 SGHRS and CDR2 YFSETQ. V was pared by 4 bases and J by 2 bases, with 7 bases of the junction left unmatched. The CDR3 spans 16 residues. CDR3 sequence reads: CASSPQGQGGNTEAFF. DNA of the CDR3: TGCGCCAGCAGCCCGCAGGGACAGGGGGGCAACACTGAAGCTTTCTTT.

This clonotype was seen at least ten times. The chain recombines TRBV20-1 with TRBJ2-5, with D tentatively TRBD2 (6 bases). V gave up 4 bases and J gave up 4 bases, with 13 bases separating them. The CDR3 is made up of 13 amino acids. Germline CDR1 reads DFQATT; CDR2 reads SNEGSKA (reference sequence). CDR3: CSATASELETQYF. The CDR3, as DNA: TGCAGTGCTACGGCTAGCGAGTTAGAGACCCAGTACTTC.

In its sample, this clonotype was seen many times. Since a much larger clone is just one base distant, this may be a read error. The J gene is TRBJ1-6, the V gene TRBV7-9; 8 bases are a match to TRBD1. The CDR3 is made up of 15 amino acids. CDR1 is SEHNR and CDR2 is FQNEAQ in the germline V gene (reference sequence). The DNA of the CDR3 is TGTGCCAGCAGCCAAATGGTCACAGGGGGTTCACACCTCCACTTT. Translation gives CASSQMVTGGSHLHF.

This clonotype was detected many times. This chain connects TRBV12-3 or TRBV12-4 to TRBJ2-7; D may correspond to TRBD1 or TRBD2 (6 bases each). V gave up 6 bases and J gave up 1 base, with 16 bases separating them. The CDR3 totals 15 residues. This chain's CDR3 is CASRVQEGGSYEQYF. As DNA, the CDR3 is TGTGCCAGCAGGGTCCAGGAGGGGGGATCCTACGAGCAGTACTTC.

This clonotype was counted at least ten times. The genes are TRBV7-2 and TRBJ2-2; D is unresolved. Germline assignment: CDR1 SGHTA and CDR2 FQGNSA. This CDR3 region has 13 residues. V was clipped by 8 bases and J by 2 bases, with 9 bases between them. CDR3 in DNA: TGTGCCAGCGGCCAGCCTAACACCGGGGAGCTGTTTTTT. This codes for CASGQPNTGELFF. Supplemented by reference TRBV7-2 and TRBJ2-2, the full variable domain reads GAGVSQSPSNKVTEKGKDVELRCDPISGHTALYWYRQSLGQGLEFLIYFQGNSAPDKSGLPSDRFSAERTGGSVSTLTIQRTQQEDSAVYLCASGQPNTGELFFGEGSRLTVL.

The chain recombines TRBV19 with TRBJ2-2; TRBD1 matches 8 bases. Per germline, CDR1 LNHDA and CDR2 SQIVND (reference sequence). This CDR3 spans 16 amino acids. The CDR3: CVCSTDRVGETGELFF. The CDR3 DNA is TGTGTCTGTAGTACGGACAGGGTAGGGGAAACCGGGGAGCTGTTTTTT.

This clonotype was counted only a few times. The J gene is TRBJ1-1, the V gene TRBV12-3 or TRBV12-4; perhaps TRBD1 as D (5 bases). This CDR3 is 16 amino acids long. Trimming pared 2 bases from V and 10 bases from J, leaving 23 bases between. The CDR3 coding sequence is TGTGCCAGCAGTTTATTTTGGGGGTCGGGGTTGCAGGGAGCTTTCTTT. Translating gives CASSLFWGSGLQGAFF.

This clonotype has at least ten counts. The chain uses TRBV6-5 and TRBJ1-2; D is uncertain. Germline V gene data show CDR1 as MNHEY and CDR2 as SVGAGI. The V gene lost 5 bases and the J gene lost 8 bases, with 15 bases spanning the gap. This CDR3 is built from 13 residues. This CDR3 reads CASSRHLLWGYTF. The CDR3 DNA is TGTGCCAGCAGTCGACATCTCCTGTGGGGCTACACCTTC.

This clonotype has ten or more counts. The chain has TRBV2 and TRBJ2-6; D gene unclear. V was clipped by 5 bases and J by 6 bases, with 5 bases between them. The CDR3 has 12 residues. Germline CDR1 and CDR2: SNHLY and FYNNEI. The CDR3 bases are TGTGCCAGCAGTCTAGAGGCCAACGTCCTGACTTTC. Residues: CASSLEANVLTF.

This clonotype was seen many times. The chain has TRBV29-1 and TRBJ1-2; 8 bases fit TRBD1. The CDR3 contains 13 residues. Germline V gene sequence: CDR1 SQVTM, CDR2 ANQGSEA. V lost 4 bases to trimming and J lost 6 bases; unmatched junction nucleotides: 7. CDR3: CSVAGTGPHGYTF. Here the CDR3 DNA reads TGCAGCGTTGCCGGGACAGGACCTCATGGCTACACCTTC.

This clonotype was picked up many times. The chain recombines TRBV6-5 with TRBJ2-7; 10 bases are a match to TRBD2. The CDR3 covers 17 residues. The J segment lost 5 bases and the V segment lost 0 bases, leaving 10 bases of the junction unmatched. The germline CDR1 and CDR2 sequences are MNHEY and SVGAGI. Here the CDR3 reads CASSYSSSLAGINEQYF. In nucleotides, the CDR3 is TGTGCCAGCAGTTACTCGTCGTCACTAGCGGGAATCAACGAGCAGTACTTC.

This clonotype was found many times. This chain joins TRBV3-1 and TRBJ2-6; D is uncertain. Germline CDR1 and CDR2: LGHDT and YNNKEL (reference sequence). This CDR3 has 15 amino acids. V gave up 0 bases and J gave up 0 bases, with 3 bases separating them. The CDR3 sequence is CASSQDASGANVLTF. The CDR3 DNA reads TGTGCCAGCAGCCAAGACGCCTCTGGGGCCAACGTCCTGACTTTC.